The present TCR beta chain was sequenced within a study of T cell responses to AZD1222 COVID-19 vaccine. Regarding the study as a whole: A reported finding is that nearly half of spike-specific TCRs target unmutated variant regions. Scientists sampled the repertoires only once the peak T cell response had passed. Clonal diversity may have been underestimated in mostly white British donors.

This CDR3 region has 15 residues. The J segment lost 6 bases and the V segment lost 7 bases, leaving 11 bases of the junction unmatched. Germline V gene sequence: CDR1 WSHSY, CDR2 SAAADI. Profiled with immunoSEQ multiplex PCR; TCRdb holds only in-frame clones, not every one. The data contain 60,000 to 85,000 clones, 70% to 90% of them singletons. This clone was seen only once. Its specificity is unknown. The TCR was taken from an adult who received the MenACWY meningococcal vaccine as a control. This sample comprised peripheral blood, obtained 28 days after the second dose of the MenACWY control vaccine. The chain uses TRBV10-2 and TRBJ2-1; TRBD2 agrees at 8 bases. CDR3 region: CASMRAGVSLNEQFF. CDR3 sequence (DNA): TGCGCCAGCATGCGAGCGGGAGTGAGCCTCAATGAGCAGTTCTTC.